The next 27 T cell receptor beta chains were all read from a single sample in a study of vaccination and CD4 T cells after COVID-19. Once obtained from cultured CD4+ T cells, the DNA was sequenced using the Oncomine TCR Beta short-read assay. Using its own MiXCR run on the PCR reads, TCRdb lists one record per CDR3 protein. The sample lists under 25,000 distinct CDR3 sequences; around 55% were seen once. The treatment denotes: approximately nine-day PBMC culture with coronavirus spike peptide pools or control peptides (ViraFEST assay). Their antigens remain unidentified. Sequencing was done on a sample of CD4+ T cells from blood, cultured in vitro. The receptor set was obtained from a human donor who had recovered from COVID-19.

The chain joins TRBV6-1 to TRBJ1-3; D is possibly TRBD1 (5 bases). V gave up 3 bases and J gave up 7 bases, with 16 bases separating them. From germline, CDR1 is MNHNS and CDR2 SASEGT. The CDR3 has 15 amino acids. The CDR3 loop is CASSEQVGQWNTIYF. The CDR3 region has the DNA TGTGCCAGCAGTGAGCAAGTGGGGCAATGGAACACCATATATTTT.

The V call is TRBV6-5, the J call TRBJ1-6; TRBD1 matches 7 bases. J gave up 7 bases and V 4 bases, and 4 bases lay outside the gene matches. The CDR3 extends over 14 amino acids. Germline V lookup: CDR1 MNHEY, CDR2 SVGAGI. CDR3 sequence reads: CASSSQGENSPLHF. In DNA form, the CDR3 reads TGTGCCAGCAGTTCCCAGGGGGAGAATTCACCCCTCCACTTT.

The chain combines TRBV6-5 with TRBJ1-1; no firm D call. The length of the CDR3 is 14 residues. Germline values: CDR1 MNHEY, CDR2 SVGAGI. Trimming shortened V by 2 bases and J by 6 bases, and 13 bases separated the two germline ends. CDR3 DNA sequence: TGTGCCAGCAGTTACCTCGGAGGGCCGGCTGAAGCTTTCTTT. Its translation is CASSYLGGPAEAFF.

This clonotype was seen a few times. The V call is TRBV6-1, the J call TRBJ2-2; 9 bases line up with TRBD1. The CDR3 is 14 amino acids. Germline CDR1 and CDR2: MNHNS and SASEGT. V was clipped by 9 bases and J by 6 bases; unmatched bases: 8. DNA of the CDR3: TGTGCCAGTAAATCACAGGGGGCGGCCGGGGAGCTGTTTTTT. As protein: CASKSQGAAGELFF.

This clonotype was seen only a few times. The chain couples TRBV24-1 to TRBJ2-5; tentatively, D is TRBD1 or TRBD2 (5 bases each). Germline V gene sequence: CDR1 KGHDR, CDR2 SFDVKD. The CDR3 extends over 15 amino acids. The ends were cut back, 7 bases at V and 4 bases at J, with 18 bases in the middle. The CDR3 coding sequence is TGTGCCACCAGCGTCCCTTCGTCGGGGCGAGAGACCCAGTACTTC. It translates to CATSVPSSGRETQYF.

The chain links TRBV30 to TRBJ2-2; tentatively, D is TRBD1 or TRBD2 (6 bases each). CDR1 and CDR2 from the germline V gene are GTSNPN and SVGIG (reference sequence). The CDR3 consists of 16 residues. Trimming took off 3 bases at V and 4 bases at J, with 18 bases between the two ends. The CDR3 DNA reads TGTGCCTGGAGCAGGGGTAGCGGAGCCTTCACCGGGGAGCTGTTTTTT. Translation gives CAWSRGSGAFTGELFF.

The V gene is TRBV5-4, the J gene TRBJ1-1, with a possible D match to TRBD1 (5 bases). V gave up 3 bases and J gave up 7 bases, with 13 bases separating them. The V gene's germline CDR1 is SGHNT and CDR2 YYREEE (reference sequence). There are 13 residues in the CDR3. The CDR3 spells CASSSGDFGEAFF. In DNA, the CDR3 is TGTGCCAGCAGCTCCGGGGACTTTGGTGAAGCTTTCTTT.

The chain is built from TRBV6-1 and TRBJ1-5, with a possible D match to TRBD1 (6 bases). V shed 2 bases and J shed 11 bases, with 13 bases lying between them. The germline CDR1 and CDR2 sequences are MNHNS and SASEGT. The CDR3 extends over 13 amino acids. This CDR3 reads CASSEKGGTTQHF. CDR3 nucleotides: TGTGCCAGCAGTGAAAAAGGGGGAACGACCCAGCATTTT.

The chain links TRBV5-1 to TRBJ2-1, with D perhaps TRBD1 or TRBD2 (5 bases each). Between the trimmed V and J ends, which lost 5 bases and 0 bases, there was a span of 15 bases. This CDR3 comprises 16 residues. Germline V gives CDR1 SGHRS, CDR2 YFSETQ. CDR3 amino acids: CASSLGRLSSYNEQFF. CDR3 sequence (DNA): TGCGCCAGCAGTCTGGGACGGCTAAGCTCCTACAATGAGCAGTTCTTC.

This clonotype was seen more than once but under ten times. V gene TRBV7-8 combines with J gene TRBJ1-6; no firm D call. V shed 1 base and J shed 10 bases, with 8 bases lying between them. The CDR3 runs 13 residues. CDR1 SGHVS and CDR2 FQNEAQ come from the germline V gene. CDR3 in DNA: TGTGCCAGCAGCTTAGGGAGAGGGTCACCCCTCCACTTT. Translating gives CASSLGRGSPLHF.

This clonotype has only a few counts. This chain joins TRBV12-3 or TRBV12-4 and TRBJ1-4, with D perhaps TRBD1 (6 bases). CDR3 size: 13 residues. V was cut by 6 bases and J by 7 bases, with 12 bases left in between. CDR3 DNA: TGTGCCAGCAGCCCCCTACAGGGTGAAAAACTGTTTTTT. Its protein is CASSPLQGEKLFF.

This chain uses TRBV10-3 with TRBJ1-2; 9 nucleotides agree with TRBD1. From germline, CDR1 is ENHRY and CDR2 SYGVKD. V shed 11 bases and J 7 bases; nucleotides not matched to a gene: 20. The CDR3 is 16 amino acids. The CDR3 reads CAVPRGRTGAISGYTF. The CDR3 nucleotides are TGTGCCGTCCCACGAGGGAGGACAGGGGCGATCTCTGGCTACACCTTC.

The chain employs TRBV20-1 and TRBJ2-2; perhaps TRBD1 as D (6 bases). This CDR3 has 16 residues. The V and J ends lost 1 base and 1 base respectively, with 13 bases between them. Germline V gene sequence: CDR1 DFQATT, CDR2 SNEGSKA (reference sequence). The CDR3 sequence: CSARVRTALNTGELFF. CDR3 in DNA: TGCAGTGCTAGAGTTAGGACAGCGTTGAACACCGGGGAGCTGTTTTTT.

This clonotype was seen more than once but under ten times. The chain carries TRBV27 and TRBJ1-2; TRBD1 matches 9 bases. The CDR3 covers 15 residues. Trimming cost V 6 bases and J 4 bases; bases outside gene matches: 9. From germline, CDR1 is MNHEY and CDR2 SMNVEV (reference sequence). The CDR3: CASSARQGGIYGYTF. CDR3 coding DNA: TGTGCCAGCAGCGCACGACAGGGGGGGATCTATGGCTACACCTTC.

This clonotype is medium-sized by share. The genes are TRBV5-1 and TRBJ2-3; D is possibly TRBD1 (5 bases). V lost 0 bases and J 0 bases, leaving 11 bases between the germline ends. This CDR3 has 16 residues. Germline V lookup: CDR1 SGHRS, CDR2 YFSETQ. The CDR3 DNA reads TGCGCCAGCAGCTTGGACGGACGGACAAGCACAGATACGCAGTATTTT. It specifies CASSLDGRTSTDTQYF.

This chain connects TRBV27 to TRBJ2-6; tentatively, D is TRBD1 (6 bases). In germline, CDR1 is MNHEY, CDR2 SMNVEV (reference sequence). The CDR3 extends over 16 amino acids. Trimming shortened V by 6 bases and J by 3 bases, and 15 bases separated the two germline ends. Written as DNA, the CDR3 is TGTGCCAGCAGCAACAGGGAGTGGAATGGGGCCAACGTCCTGACTTTC. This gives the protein CASSNREWNGANVLTF.

CDR3 nucleotides: TGTGCCACCAGTGATTTTTCAGCCGCTAGCACAGATACGCAGTATTTT. It is translated as CATSDFSAASTDTQYF. The chain employs TRBV24-1 and TRBJ2-3; D unclear. Germline values: CDR1 KGHDR, CDR2 SFDVKD. V lost 1 base and J lost 0, with 10 bases in between. The CDR3 totals 16 residues.

This chain's CDR3 is CATSDADRGGKSYEQYF. The CDR3 DNA follows: TGTGCCACCAGTGATGCGGACAGAGGGGGAAAGAGTTACGAGCAGTACTTC. The chain is built from TRBV24-1 and TRBJ2-7, with D possibly being TRBD1 (6 bases). The CDR3 has 17 residues. The germline V and J ends were trimmed by 3 bases and 4 bases, with 21 bases remaining between them. CDR1 and CDR2 from the germline V gene are KGHDR and SFDVKD.

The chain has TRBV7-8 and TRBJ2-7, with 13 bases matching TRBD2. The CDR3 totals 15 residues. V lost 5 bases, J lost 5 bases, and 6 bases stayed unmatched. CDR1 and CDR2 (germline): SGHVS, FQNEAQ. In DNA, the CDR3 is TGTGCCAGCAGCCCTTCGGGACTAGCGGGACACGAGCAGTACTTC. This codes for CASSPSGLAGHEQYF.

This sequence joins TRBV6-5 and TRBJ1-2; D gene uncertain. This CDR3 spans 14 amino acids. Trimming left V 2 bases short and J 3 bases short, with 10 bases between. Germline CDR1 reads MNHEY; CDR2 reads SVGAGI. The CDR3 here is CASSYGPRDYGYTF. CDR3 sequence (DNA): TGTGCCAGCAGTTACGGGCCGAGGGACTATGGCTACACCTTC.

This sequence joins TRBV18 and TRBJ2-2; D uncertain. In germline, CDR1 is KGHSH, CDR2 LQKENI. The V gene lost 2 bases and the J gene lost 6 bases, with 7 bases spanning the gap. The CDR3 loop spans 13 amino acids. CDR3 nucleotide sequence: TGTGCCAGCTCACCAACTGGGCCCGGGGAGCTGTTTTTT. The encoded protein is CASSPTGPGELFF.

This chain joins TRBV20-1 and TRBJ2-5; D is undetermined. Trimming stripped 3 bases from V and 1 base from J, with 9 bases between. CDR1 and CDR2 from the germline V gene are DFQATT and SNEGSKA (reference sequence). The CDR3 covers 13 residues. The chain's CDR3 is CSASLAVQETQYF. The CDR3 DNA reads TGCAGTGCTAGTTTGGCGGTCCAAGAGACCCAGTACTTC.

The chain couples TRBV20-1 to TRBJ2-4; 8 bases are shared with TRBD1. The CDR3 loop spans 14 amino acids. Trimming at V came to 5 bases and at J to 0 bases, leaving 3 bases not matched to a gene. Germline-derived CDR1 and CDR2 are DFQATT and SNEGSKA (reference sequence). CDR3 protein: CSASTGVAKNIQYF. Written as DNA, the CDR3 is TGCAGTGCTTCGACAGGGGTAGCCAAAAACATTCAGTACTTC.

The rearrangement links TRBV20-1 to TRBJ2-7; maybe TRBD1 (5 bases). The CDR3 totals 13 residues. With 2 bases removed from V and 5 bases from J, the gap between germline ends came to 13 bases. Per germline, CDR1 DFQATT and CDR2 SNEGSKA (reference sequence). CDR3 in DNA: TGCAGTGCTAGACGACATCAGGGCAACGAGCAGTACTTC. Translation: CSARRHQGNEQYF.

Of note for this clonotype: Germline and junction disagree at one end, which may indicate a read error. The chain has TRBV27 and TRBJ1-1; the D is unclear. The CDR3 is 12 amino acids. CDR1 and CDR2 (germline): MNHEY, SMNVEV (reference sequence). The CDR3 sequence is CAGSQPNTEAFF. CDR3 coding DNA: TGTGCCGGCAGTCAGCCGAACACTGAAGCTTTCTTT.

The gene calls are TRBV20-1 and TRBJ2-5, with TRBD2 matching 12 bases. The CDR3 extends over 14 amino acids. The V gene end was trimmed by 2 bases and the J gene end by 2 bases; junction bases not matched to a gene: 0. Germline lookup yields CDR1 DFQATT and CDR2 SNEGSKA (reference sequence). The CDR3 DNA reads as TGCAGTGCTAGAACTAGCGGGAGGCAAGAGACCCAGTACTTC. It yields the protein CSARTSGRQETQYF.

The CDR3 sequence is CASRRKGQGRGWYGYTF. DNA of the CDR3: TGTGCCAGCAGAAGGAAGGGACAGGGCAGGGGATGGTATGGCTACACCTTC. This sequence joins TRBV6-2 or TRBV6-3 and TRBJ1-2; TRBD1 agrees at 9 bases. The V and J ends lost 6 bases and 5 bases, in that order; junction bases with no gene match: 16. The CDR3 is 17 amino acids. Per germline, CDR1 MNHEY and CDR2 SVGEGT.